Listed below are T cell receptor beta chains from one sample, sequenced in a study of T cell repertoires in ileal Crohn's disease. Here immunoSEQ multiplex PCR was the method, and the copy in TCRdb shows in-frame clones only, minus some. The profile shows 13,000 to 15,000 clones, roughly four fifths of them singletons. Sequenced input: ileal tissue. These TCRs come from an adult with Crohn's disease. CDR3s include the opening cysteine and the closing phenylalanine or tryptophan. The D gene is left open where the match is weak. Clone sizes are given selectively: once, few, many, or a class where the clone is expanded.

. | . | TRBJ2-2 | TRBV14 | TGTGCCAGCAGCCAAGGGCAGACGGACACCGGGGAGCTGTTTTTT | CASSQGQTDTGELFF
once | TRBD1 | TRBJ2-3 | TRBV14 | TGTGCCAGCAGCCAATTCCCGGGACAGGGGCAGGATACGCAGTATTTT | CASSQFPGQGQDTQYF
. | TRBD1 | TRBJ1-1 | TRBV5-1 | TGCGCCAGCAGCTTGGGACAGGGCTTTGAAGCTTTCTTT | CASSLGQGFEAFF
few | TRBD1 | TRBJ1-6 | TRBV28 | TGTGCCAGCAGAACCGACAGGGGGCATTCACCCCTCCACTTT | CASRTDRGHSPLHF
once | . | TRBJ1-2 | TRBV2 | TGTGCCAGCACCCGGGGACCGAGCTACACCTTC | CASTRGPSYTF
. | TRBD1 | TRBJ1-2 | TRBV27 | TGTGCCAGCAGTCCTGGGACAGGGGGCGGAAACTATGGCTACACCTTC | CASSPGTGGGNYGYTF
. | TRBD1 | TRBJ1-4 | TRBV18 | TGTGCCAGCTCACTTGACAGGGGGACGCTGTTTTTT | CASSLDRGTLFF
. | . | TRBJ1-2 | TRBV7-2 | TGTGCCAGCAGCTTAGAAGGTCGCGGTTCCTATGGCTACACCTTC | CASSLEGRGSYGYTF
. | . | TRBJ2-2 | TRBV6-5 | TGTGCCAGCAGTCCGGGGACTAACACCGGGGAGCTGTTTTTT | CASSPGTNTGELFF
once | . | TRBJ2-6 | TRBV5-1 | TGCGCCAGCAGCTTGCAGCCTGGGGCCAACGTCCTGACTTTC | CASSLQPGANVLTF
. | TRBD2 | TRBJ2-3 | TRBV6-6 | TGTGCCAGCAGTTACTCTCGCCTAGCGGACACAGATACGCAGTATTTT | CASSYSRLADTDTQYF
. | . | TRBJ2-1 | TRBV18 | TGTGCCAGCTCACCGCCGACAGGAGCTACGTACAATGAGCAGTTCTTC | CASSPPTGATYNEQFF
. | TRBD1 | TRBJ1-5 | TRBV11-2 | TGTGCCAGCAGCTTAGTCCGACAGGGGGGTCAGCCCCAGCATTTT | CASSLVRQGGQPQHF
. | TRBD1 | TRBJ2-2 | TRBV11-3 | TGTGCCAGCAGCTTAGCAGACAGTGGACAGGGCTTAGCCGGGGAGCTGTTTTTT | CASSLADSGQGLAGELFF
. | . | TRBJ2-7 | TRBV25-1 | TGTGCCAGCAGTGAACCGGCAGGGAGGACTTACGAGCAGTACTTC | CASSEPAGRTYEQYF
. | . | TRBJ2-1 | TRBV5-8 | TGTGCCAGCACCCGTACCCAGGGGTTCTACAATGAGCAGTTCTTC | CASTRTQGFYNEQFF
. | . | TRBJ2-1 | TRBV18 | TGTGCCAGCTCACCACCTCCAGGTGACTCCTACAATGAGCAGTTCTTC | CASSPPPGDSYNEQFF
. | . | TRBJ2-1 | TRBV2 | TGTGCCAGCAGTAGTAACAGGGACAATGAGCAGTTCTTC | CASSSNRDNEQFF
. | . | TRBJ2-1 | TRBV10-3 | TGTGCCATCAGCTACCAGCCCCACAGCGGCCCCTACAATGAGCAGTTCTTC | CAISYQPHSGPYNEQFF
once | TRBD1 | TRBJ1-2 | TRBV29-1 | TGCAGCGTCGTGCCAGATAGGGACAGTTTCTATGGCTACACCTTC | CSVVPDRDSFYGYTF
. | . | TRBJ2-7 | TRBV15 | TGTGCCACCAGCAGAACTATTGTGGTGTCTCCAGACTACGAGCAGTACTTC | CATSRTIVVSPDYEQYF
. | . | TRBJ1-5 | TRBV28 | TGTGCCAGCAGCCCCCTTCATAGCAATCAGCCCCAGCATTTT | CASSPLHSNQPQHF
. | . | TRBJ1-1 | TRBV11-2 | TGTGCCAGCAGCCCCTGGACCGCGAACACTGAAGCTTTCTTT | CASSPWTANTEAFF
. | . | TRBJ1-2 | TRBV30 | TGTGCCTGGGAACCGGGATCTGGATATGGCTACACCTTC | CAWEPGSGYGYTF
. | . | TRBJ1-5 | TRBV30 | TGTGCCTGGAGTGTAGGGACTATCCCAAATCAGCCCCAGCATTTT | CAWSVGTIPNQPQHF
. | . | TRBJ1-2 | TRBV19 | TGTGCCAGTACCGAGAGCTATGGCTACACCTTC | CASTESYGYTF
once | . | TRBJ2-3 | TRBV6-4 | TGTGCCAGCAGTGACTCGATGGGAACAGGCACAGATACGCAGTATTTT | CASSDSMGTGTDTQYF
few | . | TRBJ2-3 | TRBV10-1 | TGCGCCAGCAGTGAAGCAGATACGCAGTATTTT | CASSEADTQYF
few | . | TRBJ2-7 | TRBV27 | TGTGCCAGCAGCTACCCGGGCGGACAGCTTATTGGCGAGCAGTACTTC | CASSYPGGQLIGEQYF
. | TRBD2 | TRBJ2-7 | TRBV7-3 | TGTGCCAGCAGTCCTAGCGGGGGCTACGAGCAGTACTTC | CASSPSGGYEQYF
. | . | TRBJ1-5 | TRBV27 | TGTGCCAGCAGTCCACAGGGAAATCAGCCCCAGCATTTT | CASSPQGNQPQHF
. | . | TRBJ2-1 | TRBV7-3 | TGTGCCAGCAGCTTAGGCGGGGGCGCCTACAATGAGCAGTTCTTC | CASSLGGGAYNEQFF
. | TRBD2 | TRBJ2-1 | TRBV7-8 | TGTGCCAGCAGCCCACAACTAGCGGGGGGCTACAATGAGCAGTTCTTC | CASSPQLAGGYNEQFF
once | TRBD1 | TRBJ1-3 | TRBV6-5 | TGTGCCAGCACCGAGGACAGGAGCTCTGGAAACACCATATATTTT | CASTEDRSSGNTIYF
once | TRBD1 | TRBJ2-3 | TRBV5-1 | TGCGCCAGCAGCTTGGAGGGGACAGGGTACACAGATACGCAGTATTTT | CASSLEGTGYTDTQYF
once | . | TRBJ2-1 | TRBV27 | TGTGCCAGCAGTTCCGACCAATTGGACTCCGGGGAGCAGTTCTTC | CASSSDQLDSGEQFF
. | . | TRBJ1-4 | TRBV29-1 | TGCAGCGTTGCAGGGGCAAATGAAAAACTGTTTTTT | CSVAGANEKLFF
. | TRBD1 | TRBJ1-6 | TRBV6-1 | TGTGCCAGCAGTTTAGGGACAGGGAGGAATCCACCCCTCCACTTT | CASSLGTGRNPPLHF